Presented here are 14 T cell receptor beta chains from one specimen sequenced in a study of T-cell reconstitution after alpha-beta-depleted transplantation in children. This sample's TCRbeta library carried unique molecular identifier barcodes. A single record per CDR3 protein comes from TCRdb applying MiXCR to the PCR reads. This sample has 90,000 to 130,000 distinct CDR3 sequences, with about 9.4% found just once. The sample was PBMCs, taken before TCRalphabeta/CD19-depleted stem cell transplant. The receptors were gathered from a boy younger than 10 with acute lymphoblastic leukemia, due to receive a stem cell transplant.

V and J are TRBV5-5 and TRBJ1-2, with TRBD1 matching over 7 bases. Germline assignment: CDR1 SGHKS and CDR2 YYEKEE (reference sequence). With V trimmed by 0 bases and J by 4 bases, 12 bases remained unmatched. The CDR3 is 17 residues long. The CDR3 DNA follows: TGTGCCAGCAGCTTGGACTCAGGGGGACTTTTATCCTATGGCTACACCTTC. This translates into CASSLDSGGLLSYGYTF.

This clonotype was recorded at least ten times. V and J are TRBV6-1 and TRBJ2-1; 8 bases are a match to TRBD1. V trimming: 0 bases; J trimming: 6 bases; junction bases outside the gene matches: 7. The CDR3 has 16 residues. Germline V lookup: CDR1 MNHNS, CDR2 SASEGT. DNA of the CDR3: TGTGCCAGCAGTGAAGCCCTAGGACAGGGCCTCAATGAGCAGTTCTTC. Protein product: CASSEALGQGLNEQFF.

In this sample, this clonotype turned up many times. The chain couples TRBV5-1 to TRBJ2-7; 11 bases are shared with TRBD2. The CDR3 consists of 17 residues. After removal of 2 bases from V and 3 bases from J, the junction contained 10 bases not matched to a gene. The germline V gene has CDR1 SGHRS and CDR2 YFSETQ. For the CDR3, the DNA is TGCGCCAGCAGCTTAAGTACTAGCGGGAGCTGGGGCTACGAGCAGTACTTC. Its translation: CASSLSTSGSWGYEQYF.

This clonotype was seen only a few times. V is TRBV7-9 and J is TRBJ2-1; D gene unclear. Trimming pared 1 base from V and 5 bases from J, leaving 6 bases between. The CDR3 has 13 amino acids. The germline V gene has CDR1 SEHNR and CDR2 FQNEAQ (reference sequence). CDR3 sequence: CASSLGYDNEQFF. The CDR3 region has the DNA TGTGCCAGCAGCTTAGGGTACGACAATGAGCAGTTCTTC.

The rearrangement joins TRBV29-1 to TRBJ2-7, with 8 positions matching TRBD1. The CDR3 totals 12 residues. Germline V lookup: CDR1 SQVTM, CDR2 ANQGSEA. Germline trimming cut 6 bases from V and 4 bases from J; bases unmatched to any gene: 5. The CDR3 reads CSVRQGRYEQYF. Here the CDR3 DNA reads TGCAGCGTAAGACAGGGGAGGTACGAGCAGTACTTC.

This clonotype was seen many times. V is TRBV20-1 and J is TRBJ2-4, with a tentative D call TRBD1 (6 bases). This CDR3 spans 16 amino acids. The V gene's germline CDR1 is DFQATT and CDR2 SNEGSKA (reference sequence). V lost 0 bases and J lost 1, with 13 bases in between. The DNA of the CDR3 is TGCAGTGCTAGAGATCATGGGGGCGGGGCCAAAAACATTCAGTACTTC. Translating gives CSARDHGGGAKNIQYF.

This clonotype occurred many times. J is TRBJ2-2 and V is TRBV12-3 or TRBV12-4, with D perhaps assigned TRBD1 or TRBD2 (6 bases each). The V end was cut by 6 bases, the J end by 5 bases, with 19 bases between. This CDR3 has 16 amino acids. Here the CDR3 reads CASSPQGRGRTGELFF. The CDR3 nucleotides are TGTGCCAGCAGCCCCCAGGGCCGGGGGCGAACCGGGGAGCTGTTTTTT.

This clonotype was counted a single time. Compared with germline, one end of the junction differs, possibly owing to a read error. The V and J genes are TRBV28 and TRBJ2-3; a weak D match, TRBD1 (6 bases). This CDR3 is 15 amino acids long. In germline, CDR1 is MDHEN, CDR2 SYDVKM. DNA for the CDR3: TGTGACAGCAGTTCCTTGGAAGGGGGAACAGATACGCAGTATTTT. It translates to CDSSSLEGGTDTQYF.

This clonotype occurred a few times. The genes are TRBV20-1 and TRBJ2-1; the match to TRBD1 covers 7 bases. Per the germline V gene, CDR1 is DFQATT and CDR2 is SNEGSKA (reference sequence). CDR3 size: 12 residues. J lost 4 bases, V lost 8 bases, and 5 bases had no gene match. CDR3 loop: CSMQGVYNEQFF. Written as DNA, the CDR3 is TGCAGTATGCAGGGGGTTTACAATGAGCAGTTCTTC.

This clonotype was seen repeatedly, ten times or more. This chain joins TRBV5-1 and TRBJ2-3; possibly TRBD2 for D (6 bases). V was shortened by 7 bases and J by 2 bases, with 17 bases between the two germline ends. This CDR3 comprises 15 residues. Germline V gene lookup returns CDR1 SGHRS and CDR2 YFSETQ. The CDR3 reads CASGGLEGPTDTQYF. Here the CDR3 DNA reads TGCGCCAGCGGAGGGTTGGAGGGGCCCACAGATACGCAGTATTTT.

The chain employs TRBV6-1 and TRBJ1-5, with D possibly TRBD1 on 5 matching bases. V lost 6 bases to trimming and J lost 0 bases, with 12 bases between them. Germline V gene data show CDR1 as MNHNS and CDR2 as SASEGT. The CDR3 has 15 residues. The CDR3 spells CASSLPGNSNQPQHF. CDR3 nucleotide sequence: TGTGCCAGCAGCCTACCAGGGAATAGCAATCAGCCCCAGCATTTT.

The chain joins TRBV7-6 to TRBJ2-5; D call uncertain. Per the germline V gene, CDR1 is SGHVS and CDR2 is FNYEAQ. This CDR3 is 12 amino acids long. The V gene lost 0 bases and the J gene lost 7 bases, with 6 bases spanning the gap. The CDR3 here is CASSLADLTQYF. DNA for the CDR3: TGTGCCAGCAGCTTAGCGGACCTGACCCAGTACTTC.

Only a few counts were recorded for this clonotype. The CDR3 nucleotides read TGCGCCAGCAGGGACTACCTACTGGAGCAGTACTTC. It yields the protein CASRDYLLEQYF. V usage is TRBV10-2 and J usage is TRBJ2-7; maybe TRBD2 (6 bases). In germline, CDR1 is WSHSY, CDR2 SAAADI. The germline V and J ends were trimmed by 6 bases and 7 bases, with 13 bases remaining between them. The CDR3 totals 12 residues.

This chain uses TRBV20-1 with TRBJ2-2; either TRBD1 or TRBD2 may supply D (5 bases each). CDR3 size: 14 residues. In germline, CDR1 is DFQATT, CDR2 SNEGSKA (reference sequence). V shed 6 bases and J shed 2 bases, with 13 bases lying between them. The CDR3, as DNA: TGCAGTGCCGCCGGGACCAGCAACACCGGGGAGCTGTTTTTT. It yields the protein CSAAGTSNTGELFF.